This T cell receptor beta chain stems from a study of shared clonotypes between healthy human individuals. The ends were cut back, 4 bases at V and 3 bases at J, with 14 bases in the middle. Germline assignment: CDR1 SGHNT and CDR2 YYREEE (reference sequence). The CDR3 spans 14 residues. Naive CD8 cells lacked CD45RO and underwent positive selection for CCR7, leaving out terminally differentiated effector memory CD45RA+ cells. General study results and limits: For naive CD4 cells, 5% to 6.5% of clonotypes were shared across several donors. Deeper or shallower sequencing was expected to change how clonotypes are shared among donors.

The table came from immunoSEQ multiplex PCR; TCRdb's copy has only in-frame clones and leaves some out. Here the sample spans roughly 590,000 clones, around 95% being singletons. For this clone: Antigen unknown.

The clonotype comes from a woman younger than 45 in good health. This chain links TRBV5-4 with TRBJ2-7; possibly TRBD2 for D (6 bases). Sequencing was performed on naive CD8+ T cells sorted from blood. In DNA form, the CDR3 reads TGTGCCAGCAGCGAGGAGGGACGGAGCTACGAGCAGTACTTC. Translating gives CASSEEGRSYEQYF.